These 2 T cell receptor beta chains were all obtained from the same sample, sequenced in a study of blood T cell repertoires in COVID-19. Produced via immunoSEQ multiplex PCR; TCRdb's table is partial and in-frame only. This table holds some 200,000 clones, 80% found once. Sequencing was performed on PBMCs or T cells enriched from blood (not recorded which). The receptors come from a woman aged 40 to 49 with acute COVID-19.

The rearrangement joins TRBV11-3 to TRBJ2-2; perhaps TRBD1 as D (6 bases). CDR3 length equals 16 residues. From germline, CDR1 is SGHNT and CDR2 YENEEA. V was clipped by 4 bases and J by 1 base, with 13 bases between them. CDR3 in amino acids: CASSSSGTKNTGELFF. In nucleotides, the CDR3 is TGTGCCAGCAGCTCCTCCGGGACAAAGAACACCGGGGAGCTGTTTTTT.

This clone was recorded only once. V and J are TRBV4-3 and TRBJ1-3, with D hard to call. CDR3 size: 16 residues. Germline V lookup: CDR1 LGHNA, CDR2 YSLEER. V shed 0 bases and J shed 0 bases, with 9 bases lying between them. CDR3 sequence: CASSQDLGGSGNTIYF. The CDR3 DNA sequence: TGCGCCAGCAGCCAAGATCTCGGCGGCTCTGGAAACACCATATATTTT.